These 30 T cell receptor beta chains share one sample of origin, sequenced in a study of immune heterogeneity within non-small cell lung tumors. The authors used 550 to 750 ng of bulk tumor genomic DNA per sample as template. From each primary tumor, several far-apart biopsies were obtained during surgery. Curative surgical treatment was performed in patients who had newly diagnosed, untreated non-small cell lung cancer. Using 32 V and 13 J primers, multiplex PCR amplified TCR beta CDR3. TCRdb called the multiplex PCR reads again in MiXCR, with one record for every CDR3 protein. This table has 4,500 to 7,000 distinct CDR3 sequences, over 20% appearing once. The sequenced sample was lung tumor tissue. These receptors were taken from a man aged 55 to 69 with non-small cell lung cancer.

The chain uses TRBV3-1 and TRBJ1-5; D not resolved. V was cut by 10 bases and J by 1 base, with 14 bases left in between. The CDR3 runs 14 residues. The germline gives CDR1 LGHDT, CDR2 YNNKEL (reference sequence). Here the CDR3 reads CAKSPAVSNQPQHF. CDR3 in DNA: TGTGCCAAAAGCCCAGCCGTGAGCAATCAGCCCCAGCATTTT. Using reference TRBV3-1 and TRBJ1-5 for the parts outside the CDR3, the full variable domain is DTAVSQTPKYLVTQMGNDKSIKCEQNLGHDTMYWYKQDSKKFLKIMFSYNNKELIINETVPNRFSPKSPDKAHLNLHINSLELGDSAVYFCAKSPAVSNQPQHFGDGTRLSIL.

This clonotype is labeled medium-sized. This chain uses TRBV7-6 with TRBJ2-7; weak D call: TRBD1 (6 bases). Germline-derived CDR1 and CDR2 are SGHVS and FNYEAQ. Trimming cost V 5 bases and J 1 base, with 12 bases left between them. This CDR3 region has 14 residues. CDR3 nucleotides: TGTGCCAGCAGCACCAGACAGGAGTCCTACGAGCAGTACTTC. Its translation is CASSTRQESYEQYF.

This clonotype ranks as medium-sized. V is TRBV7-9 and J is TRBJ2-7, with 13 bases matching TRBD2. V gave up 5 bases and J gave up 7 bases; unmatched junction bases: 2. The CDR3 is 13 amino acids. Germline V lookup: CDR1 SEHNR, CDR2 FQNEAQ (reference sequence). The CDR3 DNA sequence: TGTGCCAGCAGCAAGGGACTAGCGGGAGAGCAGTACTTC. It codes for CASSKGLAGEQYF.

Within the sample, this clonotype is medium-sized. This chain links TRBV5-1 with TRBJ1-2; no clear D. Trimming left V 1 base short and J 0 bases short, with 4 bases between. The CDR3 is made up of 13 amino acids. Germline V gene data show CDR1 as SGHRS and CDR2 as YFSETQ. The CDR3 sequence: CASSLMTNYGYTF. The CDR3 DNA sequence: TGCGCCAGCAGCTTGATGACTAACTATGGCTACACCTTC.

By sample share, this clonotype is medium-sized. The chain recombines TRBV7-9 with TRBJ2-7; 9 bases line up with TRBD2. CDR1 and CDR2 (germline): SEHNR, FQNEAQ (reference sequence). The CDR3 is 15 residues long. J gave up 6 bases and V 0 bases, and 6 bases lay outside the gene matches. CDR3 DNA: TGTGCCAGCAGCTTAGCGTTTAGCGGGAGATCCGAGCAGTACTTC. Protein: CASSLAFSGRSEQYF.

As for this clonotype: A read error may account for a junction end that differs from germline. This sequence joins TRBV12-3 or TRBV12-4 and TRBJ1-5; TRBD1 is a possible D gene (6 bases). CDR3 size: 14 residues. The CDR3 DNA sequence: TGTGCCAGCAGGGCCACAGGGTCTGATCAGCACCAGCACTTT. Its translation is CASRATGSDQHQHF.

By its share, this clonotype is medium-sized. The chain employs TRBV4-1 and TRBJ1-5, with D hard to call. The germline V gene has CDR1 MGHRA and CDR2 YSYEKL. V was pared by 3 bases and J by 6 bases, with 15 bases between. The CDR3 runs to 15 residues. CDR3 nucleotide sequence: TGCGCCAGCAGCCACGACGAGGGTTCGGGTCAGCCCCAGCATTTT. Protein product: CASSHDEGSGQPQHF.

This clonotype is classed as medium-sized (0.01 to 0.1%). The chain is built from TRBV24-1 and TRBJ2-1; TRBD2 matches 9 bases. CDR3 length: 16 residues. Trimming took 3 bases from V and 10 from J; bases not matched to a gene: 12. Germline V gives CDR1 KGHDR, CDR2 SFDVKD. Written as DNA, the CDR3 is TGTGCCACCAGTGATCTTGGACTAGCGCGAGATGGGGAGCAGTTCTTC. Its protein product is CATSDLGLARDGEQFF.

This clonotype counts as medium-sized. The chain combines TRBV3-1 with TRBJ2-7; D is ambiguous. The V end lost 2 bases, the J end lost 0 bases, and 5 bases lay between the germline ends. The CDR3 loop spans 13 amino acids. Germline lookup yields CDR1 LGHDT and CDR2 YNNKEL (reference sequence). The chain's CDR3 is CASSQKASYEQYF. CDR3 in DNA: TGTGCCAGCAGCCAAAAGGCCTCCTACGAGCAGTACTTC.

This clonotype showed up many times. The chain uses TRBV5-8 and TRBJ2-5, with D maybe TRBD2 (6 bases). The CDR3 is made up of 17 amino acids. Trimming removed 0 bases from V and 2 bases from J, with 17 bases in between. Germline assignment: CDR1 SGHTS and CDR2 YDEGEE. CDR3 nucleotide sequence: TGTGCCAGCAGCTTGGCCGGGGTAGCGGAAAAACAAGAGACCCAGTACTTC. It is translated as CASSLAGVAEKQETQYF.

This clonotype showed up many times. The chain employs TRBV25-1 and TRBJ1-6; no reliable D call. CDR1 is MGHDK, CDR2 SYGVNS, per germline. V lost 2 bases, J lost 5 bases, and 4 bases lay in between. This CDR3 has 13 amino acids. CDR3 loop: CASSEINNSPLHF. DNA of the CDR3: TGTGCCAGCAGTGAAATTAATAATTCACCCCTCCACTTT.

By its share, this clonotype is large (0.1 to 1%). The gene calls are TRBV6-1 and TRBJ2-7, with unresolved D. The CDR3 runs 12 residues. Germline assignment: CDR1 MNHNS and CDR2 SASEGT. Trimming stripped 8 bases from V and 0 bases from J, with 8 bases between. CDR3 sequence (DNA): TGTGCCAGCGCCCAGAGCTCCTACGAGCAGTACTTC. Its protein is CASAQSSYEQYF.

This clonotype has just a few counts. Just one base apart from a much larger clone, this may be a read error. V usage is TRBV11-3 and J usage is TRBJ2-1; TRBD2 matches 9 bases. This CDR3 is built from 16 residues. From germline, CDR1 is SGHNT and CDR2 YENEEA. With V trimmed by 6 bases and J by 1 base, 7 bases remained unmatched. CDR3 sequence: CASRVGSGRSYNEQFF. The CDR3 nucleotides are TGTGCCAGCAGGGTTGGTAGCGGGAGATCCTACAATGAGCAGTTCTTC.

The CDR3 here is CVNSLRLGDYEQYF. Here the CDR3 DNA reads TGTGTCAACAGCCTTCGACTAGGGGACTACGAGCAGTACTTC. The chain couples TRBV11-2 to TRBJ2-7; D may be TRBD2 (6 bases). The V gene's germline CDR1 is SGHAT and CDR2 FQNNGV. This CDR3 has 14 amino acids.

By proportion, this clonotype is medium-sized. The chain joins TRBV28 to TRBJ1-5; a possible D gene is TRBD1 (5 bases). The V and J ends lost 5 bases and 1 base respectively, with 6 bases between them. This CDR3 region has 13 residues. The germline V gene encodes CDR1 MDHEN and CDR2 SYDVKM. This chain's CDR3 is CASSPGSNQPQHF. DNA for the CDR3: TGTGCCAGCAGTCCAGGGAGCAATCAGCCCCAGCATTTT.

V gene TRBV6-1 combines with J gene TRBJ1-2; D remains ambiguous. The germline V gene encodes CDR1 MNHNS and CDR2 SASEGT. The CDR3 loop spans 13 amino acids. The V gene lost 5 bases and the J gene lost 3 bases, with 10 bases spanning the gap. The CDR3, as DNA: TGTGCCAGCAGTCCTGGGAACTACTATGGCTACACCTTC. Protein product: CASSPGNYYGYTF.

V gene TRBV6-5 combines with J gene TRBJ1-1; 8 bases map to TRBD1. This CDR3 is 15 amino acids long. From germline, CDR1 is MNHEY and CDR2 SVGAGI. V was pared by 0 bases and J by 5 bases, with 5 bases of the junction left unmatched. In DNA, the CDR3 is TGTGCCAGCAGTTACTCGAGGACAGGGCGGACTGAAGCTTTCTTT. Encoded protein: CASSYSRTGRTEAFF.

This clonotype is medium-sized (0.01 to 0.1%) by share. The chain employs TRBV4-2 and TRBJ1-5; 10 nucleotides align to TRBD1. Losses at the gene ends were 4 bases for V and 0 bases for J; bases not matched to a gene: 6. Germline lookup yields CDR1 LGHNA and CDR2 YNFKEQ. The CDR3 extends over 17 amino acids. The CDR3 loop is CASSPWDRGDSNQPQHF. The CDR3 nucleotides are TGTGCCAGCAGCCCTTGGGACAGGGGAGATAGCAATCAGCCCCAGCATTTT.

To note about this clonotype: Sequence at one end of the junction differs from germline and may be a read error. The rearrangement uses TRBV10-2 and TRBJ2-6; 9 bases are a match to TRBD2. CDR1 is WSHSY and CDR2 is SAAADI in the germline V gene. The CDR3 has 17 residues. CDR3 nucleotide sequence: TGCGCCAGCAGTGTACTAGCGGGTCCCTCTGGGGCCAACATCCTGACTTTC. As protein: CASSVLAGPSGANILTF.

The count of this clonotype is one. This may stem from a read error, because a much larger clone lies one nucleotide away. V gene TRBV5-1 combines with J gene TRBJ2-1, with a possible D match to TRBD2 (7 bases). CDR1 and CDR2 from the germline V gene are SGHRS and YFSETQ. Trimming removed 8 bases from V and 2 bases from J, with 14 bases in between. The CDR3 has 14 residues. The CDR3 DNA reads TGCGCCAGTAGACGGGGGGCCACCTACAATGAGCAGTTCTTC. This gives the protein CASRRGATYNEQFF.

This clonotype was observed a few times. Possible read error: a much larger clone is one base away. V is TRBV10-1 and J is TRBJ1-1, with 7 bases lining up with TRBD1. CDR1 WNHNN and CDR2 SYGVQD come from the germline V gene (reference sequence). The V and J ends lost 2 bases and 6 bases, in that order; junction bases with no gene match: 9. This CDR3 spans 15 amino acids. The CDR3 spells CASSERARTGSEAFF. The DNA of the CDR3 is TGCGCCAGCAGTGAGAGAGCCAGGACAGGTTCTGAAGCTTTCTTT.

This clonotype came up a few times. This may arise from a read error, as a much more abundant clone is one base away. The V gene is TRBV4-1, the J gene TRBJ2-7, with 8 bases that match TRBD2. This CDR3 contains 16 residues. CDR1 is MGHRA, CDR2 YSYEKL, per germline. The junction had 9 bases not matched to a gene; V was cut back by 5 bases and J by 0 bases. CDR3 loop: CASSDSTSALSYEQYF. The DNA of the CDR3 is TGCGCCAGCAGCGATTCGACTAGCGCACTCTCCTACGAGCAGTACTTC.

By its share, this clonotype is medium-sized (0.01 to 0.1%). The chain joins TRBV19 to TRBJ2-3; D uncertain. CDR1 and CDR2 (germline): LNHDA, SQIVND (reference sequence). V was shortened by 6 bases and J by 4 bases, with 11 bases between the two germline ends. The CDR3 runs 13 residues. The DNA for the CDR3 is TGTGCCAGTAGCGTCGGGTCCCCAGATACGCAGTATTTT. Its protein product is CASSVGSPDTQYF.

About this clonotype: This may be a read error, as it is one base from a much larger clone. The chain couples TRBV2 to TRBJ2-5; the D gene is possibly TRBD2 (6 bases). The germline gives CDR1 SNHLY, CDR2 FYNNEI. Trimming shortened V by 7 bases and J by 2 bases, and 14 bases separated the two germline ends. The CDR3 covers 14 residues. CDR3 coding DNA: TGTGCCAGCAACCGGGGGTTGGGGCAAGAGACCCAGTACTTC. Translating it yields CASNRGLGQETQYF.

This clonotype is medium-sized by share. V and J are TRBV20-1 and TRBJ2-1; a possible D gene is TRBD2 (6 bases). V shed 3 bases and J shed 9 bases, with 18 bases lying between them. In germline, CDR1 is DFQATT, CDR2 SNEGSKA (reference sequence). The CDR3 length is 14 residues. The CDR3 bases are TGCAGTGCTAGCGGGAGCGGAGGGGTTGGTGAGCAGTTCTTC. Translation: CSASGSGGVGEQFF.

This clonotype was counted many times. The V and J genes are TRBV4-1 and TRBJ2-7, with 8 bases matching TRBD1. This CDR3 has 15 residues. After removal of 6 bases from V and 3 bases from J, the junction contained 10 bases not matched to a gene. Germline-derived CDR1 and CDR2 are MGHRA and YSYEKL. The CDR3 DNA reads as TGCGCCAGCAGAAGACAGGTGGACAGGGACTACGAGCAGTACTTC. This encodes CASRRQVDRDYEQYF.

This clonotype qualifies as medium-sized. CDR3 in DNA: TGTGCCAGCAGTTTATCTAGCACTAGCGGGAGATATGAGCAGTTCTTC. Translated: CASSLSSTSGRYEQFF. The rearrangement links TRBV28 to TRBJ2-1; 11 nucleotides agree with TRBD2. The junction had 7 bases not matched to a gene; V was cut back by 1 base and J by 8 bases. Germline V gives CDR1 MDHEN, CDR2 SYDVKM. This CDR3 has 16 residues.

On this clonotype: A much larger clone lies a single base off, so this may be a read error. The DNA for the CDR3 is TGTGCCAGCAGCGCGGGACTAGTGGGAATCAATGAGCAGTTCTTC. Encoded protein: CASSAGLVGINEQFF. J is TRBJ2-1 and V is TRBV7-9; 8 bases match TRBD2. Trimming took 5 bases from V and 6 from J; bases not matched to a gene: 9. CDR1 is SEHNR and CDR2 is FQNEAQ in the germline V gene (reference sequence). The CDR3 contains 15 residues.

In this sample, this clonotype is medium-sized. The chain links TRBV5-1 to TRBJ2-3; D unclear. Looked up from germline, CDR1 is SGHRS and CDR2 is YFSETQ. The CDR3 has 14 amino acids. V lost 5 bases and J 0 bases, leaving 10 bases between the germline ends. CDR3 bases: TGCGCCAGCAGACGGGCGGTTAGCACAGATACGCAGTATTTT. It translates to CASRRAVSTDTQYF.

In DNA, the CDR3 is TGTGCCATCAGTGAGTCTCGGACGAACACCGGGGAGCTGTTTTTT. It yields the protein CAISESRTNTGELFF. This chain connects TRBV10-3 to TRBJ2-2; D not resolved. This CDR3 spans 15 amino acids. Trimming removed 0 bases at V and 0 bases at J, with 5 bases between. The germline gives CDR1 ENHRY, CDR2 SYGVKD.